By proportion, the clone carrying this T cell receptor (beta chain) is medium-sized. What it binds is unknown. This entry is derived from a study of cytomegalovirus exposure and HLA in healthy donors. Researchers ran the PCR with 60 Vbeta and 13 Jbeta primers. Sequencing used immunoSEQ multiplex PCR; TCRdb keeps in-frame clones, though not all of them. Among tens of thousands of clones listed, approximately 80% were seen once. Germline assignment: CDR1 SGHDT and CDR2 YYEEEE. This CDR3 is 15 amino acids long. Trimming removed 3 bases from V and 2 bases from J; junction bases left unmatched: 3. General observations from the study: TCR beta sequences reportedly predicted most subjects' HLA-A and HLA-B alleles accurately.

This TCR derives from a man aged 18 to 30 in good health and CMV-seropositive. Sequencing input: PBMCs. The rearrangement uses TRBV5-6 and TRBJ2-1; 9 bases line up with TRBD1. CDR3 sequence (DNA): TGTGCCAGCAGCTCGGGGGACAGGGCCTACAATGAGCAGTTCTTC. Protein product: CASSSGDRAYNEQFF.